The rows below give T cell receptor beta chains drawn from one sample of a study of T cell clonotyping in hematopoietic cell transplantation. Some clones are missing from TCRdb's copy, which holds only in-frame ones; the method was immunoSEQ multiplex PCR. The sample yields about 7,700 clones, less than 95% seen once. Source: peripheral blood mononuclear cells, taken 30 days after allogeneic stem cell transplant. The source is a male patient aged 55 to 70 who had an allogeneic stem cell transplant from an unrelated donor, so T cells may come from the graft donor. Some clones in this sample may be carry-over from other donors' samples. The CDR3 runs from the conserved cysteine through the conserved F or W. The order of the fields is J gene, clone size, V gene, D gene, CDR3 protein, CDR3 DNA. The D gene is left open where the match is weak. Size values are once, few and many counts, or a class for expanded clones, and some rows have none.

TRBJ1-2,-,TRBV11-2,-,CASSLGGERNYGYTF,TGTGCCAGCAGCTTAGGGGGGGAGCGAAACTATGGCTACACCTTC
TRBJ2-7,-,TRBV27,-,CASRFLGGYEQYF,TGTGCCAGCAGGTTCCTGGGGGGATACGAGCAGTACTTC
TRBJ2-5,-,TRBV28,TRBD2,CASSLLAGSRETQYF,TGTGCCAGCAGTTTACTAGCGGGAAGTCGAGAGACCCAGTACTTC
TRBJ2-7,-,TRBV11-2,TRBD1,CASSTSRTGSIYEQYF,TGTGCCAGCAGCACCTCCCGGACAGGCTCTATCTACGAGCAGTACTTC
TRBJ2-3,-,TRBV11-2,-,CASSLNRGRYNTDTQYF,TGTGCCAGCAGCTTAAACCGAGGGAGATACAACACAGATACGCAGTATTTT
TRBJ1-1,-,TRBV28,TRBD1,CATNIQQGIAEAFF,TGTGCCACCAATATCCAACAGGGGATCGCTGAAGCTTTCTTT
TRBJ2-5,-,TRBV25-1,TRBD1,CASRRTGGPETQYF,TGTGCCAGCAGAAGGACAGGGGGTCCAGAGACCCAGTACTTC
TRBJ1-3,-,TRBV7-2,-,CASSLEYTGIGNTIYF,TGTGCCAGCAGCTTAGAGTACACAGGGATAGGAAACACCATATATTTT
TRBJ1-4,-,TRBV11-2,TRBD1,CASSLDRSEKLFF,TGTGCCAGCAGCTTGGACAGGTCGGAAAAACTGTTTTTT
TRBJ1-4,-,TRBV5-1,-,CASSLGTATNEKLFF,TGCGCCAGCAGCTTGGGCACAGCAACTAATGAAAAACTGTTTTTT
TRBJ2-1,once,TRBV9,TRBD2,CASSPRAGAYNEQFF,TGTGCCAGCAGCCCGCGAGCGGGGGCCTACAATGAGCAGTTCTTC
TRBJ2-7,-,TRBV2,TRBD1,CASILQGLTREQYF,TGTGCCAGCATATTACAGGGGCTTACGAGGGAGCAGTACTTC
TRBJ2-2,-,TRBV6-5,-,CASKRDTTTGELFF,TGTGCCAGCAAACGGGACACAACCACCGGGGAGCTGTTTTTT
TRBJ2-1,-,TRBV30,-,CAWGSTRGGEQFF,TGTGCCTGGGGCAGCACCAGGGGAGGCGAGCAGTTCTTC
TRBJ1-1,-,TRBV4-2,-,CASSQDSAGLWGEAFF,TGTGCCAGCAGCCAAGATAGTGCCGGACTCTGGGGTGAAGCTTTCTTT
TRBJ1-2,-,TRBV7-9,-,CASRNSVSSNYGYTF,TGTGCCAGCAGGAACTCAGTCTCGTCTAACTATGGCTACACCTTC
TRBJ1-2,-,TRBV6-5,-,CASSYSGGNYGYTF,TGTGCCAGCAGTTACTCGGGGGGTAACTATGGCTACACCTTC
TRBJ2-5,-,TRBV9,TRBD1,CASSVAWTGPRETQYF,TGTGCCAGCAGCGTAGCTTGGACAGGTCCGCGAGAGACCCAGTACTTC
TRBJ2-2,-,TRBV6-1,-,CASTSSGTAGGELFF,TGTGCCAGTACTTCTTCCGGGACGGCAGGCGGGGAGCTGTTTTTT
TRBJ1-1,-,TRBV29-1,TRBD1,CSATRDRVGTEAFF,TGCAGCGCCACCCGGGACAGGGTTGGCACTGAAGCTTTCTTT
TRBJ1-2,-,TRBV7-8,-,CASSTDWSYGYTF,TGTGCCAGCAGCACGGACTGGTCCTATGGCTACACCTTC
TRBJ2-7,-,TRBV29-1,TRBD2,CSAGTSGNYEQYF,TGCAGCGCAGGGACTAGCGGCAATTACGAGCAGTACTTC
TRBJ2-1,-,TRBV9,-,CASSVIGSWDEQFF,TGTGCCAGCAGCGTAATCGGGAGTTGGGATGAGCAGTTCTTC
TRBJ2-5,once,TRBV11-2,-,CASSLLGAETQYF,TGTGCCAGCAGCTTATTGGGGGCAGAGACCCAGTACTTC